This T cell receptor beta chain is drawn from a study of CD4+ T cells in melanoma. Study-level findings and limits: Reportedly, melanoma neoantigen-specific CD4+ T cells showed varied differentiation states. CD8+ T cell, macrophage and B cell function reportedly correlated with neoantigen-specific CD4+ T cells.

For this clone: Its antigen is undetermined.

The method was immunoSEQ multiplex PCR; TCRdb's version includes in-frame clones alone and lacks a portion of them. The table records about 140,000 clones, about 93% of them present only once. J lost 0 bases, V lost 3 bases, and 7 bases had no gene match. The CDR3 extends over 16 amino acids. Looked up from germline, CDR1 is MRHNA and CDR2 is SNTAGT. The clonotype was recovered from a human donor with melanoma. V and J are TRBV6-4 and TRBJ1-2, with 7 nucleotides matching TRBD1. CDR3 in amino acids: CASSEGQRVTNYGYTF. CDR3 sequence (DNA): TGTGCCAGCAGTGAGGGACAGCGAGTAACTAACTATGGCTACACCTTC.